These 14 T cell receptor beta chains were all obtained from the same sample, sequenced in a study of shared clonotypes between healthy human individuals. Naive CD8 cells comprised CD45RO-negative, CCR7-positively selected cells, excluding terminally differentiated effector memory CD45RA+ cells. Measured with immunoSEQ multiplex PCR; TCRdb has only the in-frame clones, and not every one. The sample contains some 2,100,000 clones, just over 90% of which appear only once. Input material: naive CD8+ T cells from PBMCs. The source of these receptors is a man between 18 and 29 years old in good health. Some clones in this sample may be carry-over from other donors' samples.

As regards this clone: This same CDR3 is encoded by further DNA sequences in the sample. The chain is built from TRBV29-1 and TRBJ2-1; D gene ambiguous. Trimming stripped 4 bases from V and 2 bases from J, with 6 bases between. The CDR3 runs to 12 residues. In germline, CDR1 is SQVTM, CDR2 ANQGSEA. CDR3 DNA: TGCAGCGTTGTGCTAGCCTACAATGAGCAGTTCTTC. As protein: CSVVLAYNEQFF.

The rearrangement joins TRBV9 to TRBJ2-2; D could derive from TRBD1 or TRBD2 (5 bases each). Germline values: CDR1 SGDLS, CDR2 YYNGEE. The CDR3 is 15 amino acids. V was pared by 3 bases and J by 1 base, with 10 bases between. CDR3 residues: CASSGVRGNTGELFF. CDR3 bases: TGTGCCAGCAGCGGCGTGAGGGGGAACACCGGGGAGCTGTTTTTT.

The V call is TRBV4-3, the J call TRBJ2-1, with D maybe TRBD1 (5 bases). CDR3 length: 14 amino acids. The germline V gene encodes CDR1 LGHNA and CDR2 YSLEER. Deletions cut 2 bases from V and 7 bases from J, with 12 bases between. The CDR3 loop reads CASSQSGPQNEQFF. The CDR3 bases are TGCGCCAGCAGCCAATCAGGGCCACAAAATGAGCAGTTCTTC.

The genes are TRBV6-4 and TRBJ2-7, with 8 nucleotides matching TRBD2. Germline loops: CDR1 MRHNA, CDR2 SNTAGT. CDR3 length: 14 amino acids. Trimming at V came to 6 bases and at J to 4 bases, leaving 8 bases not matched to a gene. CDR3 loop: CASRPPGRAYEQYF. CDR3 in DNA: TGTGCCAGCAGACCCCCCGGGAGGGCTTACGAGCAGTACTTC.

This clone turned up a few times. V is TRBV28 and J is TRBJ1-1; perhaps TRBD1 as D (5 bases). Germline V gene sequence: CDR1 MDHEN, CDR2 SYDVKM. Trimming took 6 bases from V and 7 from J, leaving 12 bases between them. This CDR3 has 12 residues. The CDR3 region has the DNA TGTGCCAGCAGCCCGGGGGAGATTGAAGCTTTCTTT. Translated: CASSPGEIEAFF.

V and J are TRBV7-9 and TRBJ2-7, with 7 positions matching TRBD1. J lost 2 bases, V lost 4 bases, and 17 bases had no gene match. Germline CDR1 reads SEHNR; CDR2 reads FQNEAQ (reference sequence). CDR3 size: 18 residues. CDR3 coding DNA: TGTGCCAGCAGCTCTGACAGGGCCCTTCTCGCCGGAACCTACGAGCAGTACTTC. Protein sequence: CASSSDRALLAGTYEQYF.

The CDR3 region has the DNA TGTGCCAGCAGCAGGCGTAGCGGGAGGGCCTCAGATACGCAGTATTTT. Translation: CASSRRSGRASDTQYF. V gene TRBV13 combines with J gene TRBJ2-3; the match to TRBD2 covers 11 bases. The J segment lost 4 bases and the V segment lost 5 bases, leaving 8 bases of the junction unmatched. Germline CDR1 is PRHDT and CDR2 is FYEKMQ (reference sequence). CDR3 size: 16 residues.

In this sample, this clone turned up once. The rearrangement links TRBV5-4 to TRBJ1-6, with D maybe TRBD1 (6 bases). Between the trimmed V and J ends, which lost 6 bases and 7 bases, there was a span of 14 bases. This CDR3 contains 14 residues. From germline, CDR1 is SGHNT and CDR2 YYREEE (reference sequence). CDR3 nucleotide sequence: TGTGCCAGCACTTGGGGGCTGGGGAATTCACCCCTCCACTTT. Translating it yields CASTWGLGNSPLHF. Variable domain in full (rest from reference TRBV5-4 and TRBJ1-6): ETGVTQSPTHLIKTRGQQVTLRCSSQSGHNTVSWYQQALGQGPQFIFQYYREEENGRGNFPPRFSGLQFPNYSSELNVNALELDDSALYLCASTWGLGNSPLHFGNGTRLTVT.

The rearrangement joins TRBV13 to TRBJ2-2, with D maybe TRBD2 (6 bases). Trimming stripped 8 bases from V and 2 bases from J, with 12 bases between. CDR3 length: 14 residues. Germline values: CDR1 PRHDT, CDR2 FYEKMQ (reference sequence). The CDR3 bases are TGTGCCAGCGCGGCTAGCGCTAACACCGGGGAGCTGTTTTTT. This encodes CASAASANTGELFF.

The CDR3 DNA reads as TGTGCCAGCAGCTATACAGGACAGGGCCGGAACATTCAGTACTTC. Protein product: CASSYTGQGRNIQYF. The chain has TRBV13 and TRBJ2-4, with TRBD1 matching 8 bases. The CDR3 has 15 residues. Germline V lookup: CDR1 PRHDT, CDR2 FYEKMQ (reference sequence). V dropped 4 bases and J dropped 7; count of bases not matched to a gene: 9.

The J gene is TRBJ1-1, the V gene TRBV19, with TRBD1 identical over 7 bases. The CDR3 spans 15 residues. CDR1 and CDR2 (germline): LNHDA, SQIVND (reference sequence). The J segment lost 4 bases and the V segment lost 3 bases, leaving 8 bases of the junction unmatched. The CDR3: CASSIREGAITEAFF. The CDR3 DNA follows: TGTGCCAGTAGTATCCGAGAGGGGGCTATCACTGAAGCTTTCTTT.

CDR3 amino acids: CASSLTEYSGNTIYF. The CDR3 DNA follows: TGTGCCAGTAGCCTAACAGAATACTCTGGAAACACCATATATTTT. This chain uses TRBV19 with TRBJ1-3; D gene uncertain. This CDR3 has 15 residues. CDR1 is LNHDA, CDR2 SQIVND, per germline (reference sequence). The germline V and J ends were trimmed by 6 bases and 0 bases, with 12 bases remaining between them.

The chain recombines TRBV19 with TRBJ2-7; 8 bases are shared with TRBD1. Germline CDR1 and CDR2: LNHDA and SQIVND (reference sequence). The CDR3 totals 14 residues. J lost 4 bases, V lost 5 bases, and 7 bases had no gene match. In nucleotides, the CDR3 is TGTGCCAGTAGTTACGGACAGGGTTCGTACGAGCAGTACTTC. This sequence encodes CASSYGQGSYEQYF. The entire variable domain, with the rest obtained from reference TRBV19 and TRBJ2-7, is as follows: DGGITQSPKYLFRKEGQNVTLSCEQNLNHDAMYWYRQDPGQGLRLIYYSQIVNDFQKGDIAEGYSVSREKKESFPLTVTSAQKNPTAFYLCASSYGQGSYEQYFGPGTRLTVT.

This chain connects TRBV27 to TRBJ2-3; perhaps TRBD2 as D (6 bases). The CDR3 extends over 16 amino acids. V lost 7 bases, J lost 1 base, and 18 bases lay in between. Germline V gene lookup returns CDR1 MNHEY and CDR2 SMNVEV (reference sequence). The CDR3 DNA reads as TGTGCCAGCAAATTAATAGCGGAGCTGCGCACAGATACGCAGTATTTT. Translating it yields CASKLIAELRTDTQYF.